This TCR beta chain came from a study of blood T cell repertoires in COVID-19. The wider study: COVID-19 samples from acute and convalescent phases originated in the United States, Italy and Spain.

Original handling: Nucleated cell counts were estimated from reference gene primer amplification. Sequencing was performed with immunoSEQ multiplex PCR; in TCRdb, only in-frame clones are kept and a portion is missing. V and J calls and clone size are copied from that table; D and trimming were computed from the DNA. The sample consists of more than 75,000 clones, approximately 80% of them appearing once. This TCR came from a human donor in a cohort sampled during active COVID-19. The material sequenced was peripheral blood.

In DNA, the CDR3 is TGTGCCAGCGGACAGGCCAATGAGCAGTTCTTC. Translated, it gives CASGQANEQFF. The rearrangement joins TRBV2 to TRBJ2-1; 7 nucleotides line up with TRBD1. J lost 6 bases, V lost 8 bases, and 1 base had no gene match. CDR1 is SNHLY, CDR2 FYNNEI, per germline. This CDR3 region has 11 residues.